Shown below are 20 T cell receptor beta chains from a single sample sequenced in a study of OX40 agonist ivuxolimab in advanced cancers. The assay was immunoSEQ multiplex PCR, and TCRdb's table has in-frame clones only and misses some. The sample shows tens of thousands of clones, approximately 78% of them seen only once. The input for sequencing was CD4+ or CD8+ T cells sorted from blood, taken in a trial of the OX40 agonist ivuxolimab. These receptors were obtained from an adult with an advanced solid tumor such as melanoma, head and neck, liver or kidney cancer.

The J gene is TRBJ1-4, the V gene TRBV14; TRBD1 aligns across 9 bases. In germline, CDR1 is SGHDN, CDR2 FVKESK. Trimming at V came to 8 bases and at J to 8 bases, leaving 6 bases not matched to a gene. The CDR3 runs to 13 residues. Here the CDR3 DNA reads TGTGCCAGCTTCAACAGGGGGCCAGAAAAACTGTTTTTT. Residues: CASFNRGPEKLFF.

This clone was detected only once. The J gene is TRBJ1-1, the V gene TRBV6-5; no definite D call. V was trimmed by 8 bases and J by 4 bases, leaving 8 bases between them. From germline, CDR1 is MNHEY and CDR2 SVGAGI. This CDR3 is built from 11 residues. CDR3 in amino acids: CASGEGTEAFF. In DNA, the CDR3 is TGTGCCAGCGGGGAAGGCACTGAAGCTTTCTTT.

J is TRBJ1-5 and V is TRBV19; tentatively, D is TRBD1 (6 bases). The V gene lost 4 bases and the J gene lost 4 bases, with 11 bases spanning the gap. Germline loops: CDR1 LNHDA, CDR2 SQIVND (reference sequence). The CDR3 runs 14 residues. The CDR3 DNA sequence: TGTGCCAGTAGTAGAACGGGGGCGAATCAGCCCCAGCATTTT. Translation gives CASSRTGANQPQHF. The variable domain in full, with the rest retrieved from reference TRBV19 and TRBJ1-5, is DGGITQSPKYLFRKEGQNVTLSCEQNLNHDAMYWYRQDPGQGLRLIYYSQIVNDFQKGDIAEGYSVSREKKESFPLTVTSAQKNPTAFYLCASSRTGANQPQHFGDGTRLSIL.

The chain combines TRBV9 with TRBJ2-3, with D possibly matching TRBD2 (5 bases). This CDR3 spans 13 amino acids. Germline assignment: CDR1 SGDLS and CDR2 YYNGEE. The V end was cut by 0 bases, the J end by 4 bases, with 6 bases between. CDR3 nucleotide sequence: TGTGCCAGCAGCGTAGGGACTCCAGATACGCAGTATTTT. Amino acids: CASSVGTPDTQYF.

A single count supports this clone. The rearrangement joins TRBV27 to TRBJ2-7, with TRBD2 identical over 11 bases. The germline gives CDR1 MNHEY, CDR2 SMNVEV (reference sequence). The CDR3 totals 15 residues. The junction had 3 bases not matched to a gene; V was cut back by 4 bases and J by 1 base. This CDR3 is CASSSPSGRSYEQYF. CDR3 bases: TGTGCCAGCAGTTCGCCTAGCGGGAGGTCCTACGAGCAGTACTTC.

The CDR3 region is CASSFRTGELFF. CDR3 DNA sequence: TGTGCCAGCAGCTTCCGGACCGGGGAGCTGTTTTTT. This chain links TRBV11-3 with TRBJ2-2; D gene ambiguous. Trimming removed 3 bases at V and 5 bases at J, with 4 bases between. The CDR3 consists of 12 residues. Germline V gene lookup returns CDR1 SGHNT and CDR2 YENEEA.

This chain uses TRBV10-3 with TRBJ2-3; D possibly corresponds to TRBD1 (6 bases). Trimming pared 4 bases from V and 3 bases from J, leaving 14 bases between. The CDR3 contains 15 residues. Germline V gives CDR1 ENHRY, CDR2 SYGVKD. The CDR3 sequence is CAISGSGQGTDTQYF. The DNA of the CDR3 is TGTGCCATCAGTGGGTCCGGGCAGGGGACAGATACGCAGTATTTT.

The chain carries TRBV7-3 and TRBJ2-1; 12 bases align to TRBD2. V shed 5 bases and J 9 bases; nucleotides not matched to a gene: 8. CDR1 is SGHTA and CDR2 is FQGTGA in the germline V gene. This CDR3 region has 15 residues. The CDR3 sequence is CASSPTSGSPSEQFF. The CDR3, as DNA: TGTGCCAGCAGCCCGACTAGCGGGAGTCCATCTGAGCAGTTCTTC.

The CDR3 DNA follows: TGTGCTAGTGGTCTTGGCAAAGGACAAAGTCGGGCCAACGTCCTGACTTTC. Its protein product is CASGLGKGQSRANVLTF. The chain couples TRBV12-5 to TRBJ2-6; possible D gene TRBD1, 5 bases. The V end lost 5 bases, the J end lost 5 bases, and 19 bases lay between the germline ends. In germline, CDR1 is LGHNT, CDR2 FRNRAP. This CDR3 comprises 17 residues.

V and J are TRBV11-3 and TRBJ2-2; D is undetermined. This CDR3 region has 14 residues. V lost 1 base to trimming and J lost 6 bases, with 9 bases between them. Germline V gene sequence: CDR1 SGHNT, CDR2 YENEEA. The CDR3 DNA sequence: TGTGCCAGCAGCTTAGGAGGTAGCCCCGGGGAGCTGTTTTTT. This gives the protein CASSLGGSPGELFF.

The genes are TRBV10-3 and TRBJ1-2; D is unresolved. The V gene's germline CDR1 is ENHRY and CDR2 SYGVKD. V was cut by 5 bases and J by 4 bases, with 17 bases left in between. This CDR3 has 15 residues. The DNA of the CDR3 is TGTGCCATCAGTCGATCGGCGTCGACCGGCTATGGCTACACCTTC. Protein: CAISRSASTGYGYTF.

The chain couples TRBV27 to TRBJ1-2; D uncertain. Germline V gene lookup returns CDR1 MNHEY and CDR2 SMNVEV (reference sequence). This CDR3 contains 15 residues. V lost 2 bases and J lost 6, with 16 bases in between. CDR3 sequence reads: CASSLREDSTDGYTF. CDR3 sequence (DNA): TGTGCCAGCAGTTTACGCGAGGATTCAACTGATGGCTACACCTTC.

V gene TRBV29-1 combines with J gene TRBJ1-6; D is ambiguous. The CDR3 extends over 13 amino acids. V lost 7 bases, J lost 4 bases, and 11 bases lay in between. Germline V gene data show CDR1 as SQVTM and CDR2 as ANQGSEA. The CDR3 DNA sequence: TGCAGCGCCGGTGAGGGTTATAATTCACCCCTCCACTTT. This gives the protein CSAGEGYNSPLHF.

This sequence joins TRBV10-2 and TRBJ2-7; D is ambiguous. The ends were cut back, 3 bases at V and 3 bases at J, with 6 bases in the middle. The germline CDR1 and CDR2 sequences are WSHSY and SAAADI. The CDR3 length is 12 residues. This chain's CDR3 is CASSDTNYEQYV. The CDR3 nucleotides are TGCGCCAGCAGTGATACGAACTACGAGCAGTACGTC.

This clone was seen a single time. This chain uses TRBV2 with TRBJ2-6; no definite D call. CDR1 is SNHLY, CDR2 FYNNEI, per germline. Trimming shortened V by 0 bases and J by 0 bases, and 3 bases separated the two germline ends. The length of the CDR3 is 15 residues. The CDR3 spells CASSEAHSGANVLTF. CDR3 nucleotide sequence: TGTGCCAGCAGTGAAGCACACTCTGGGGCCAACGTCCTGACTTTC. Drawing the rest from reference TRBV2 and TRBJ2-6, the complete variable domain is EPEVTQTPSHQVTQMGQEVILRCVPISNHLYFYWYRQILGQKVEFLVSFYNNEISEKSEIFDDQFSVERPDGSNFTLKIRSTKLEDSAMYFCASSEAHSGANVLTFGAGSRLTVL.

Notes on this clone: The junction differs from germline at one of its ends, possibly a read error. V gene TRBV7-7 combines with J gene TRBJ2-5; TRBD2 matches at 8 bases. The length of the CDR3 is 13 residues. Germline values: CDR1 SSHAT, CDR2 FNYEAQ (reference sequence). CDR3 nucleotide sequence: TGTGCCAGCAGCATAGCGGGACGAGAGACCCAGTACTTC. Protein product: CASSIAGRETQYF.

The chain recombines TRBV9 with TRBJ2-1, with 8 nucleotides matching TRBD2. This CDR3 comprises 16 residues. Losses at the gene ends were 6 bases for V and 5 bases for J; bases not matched to a gene: 13. Germline-derived CDR1 and CDR2 are SGDLS and YYNGEE. CDR3 loop: CASTSGVGGRNNEQFF. As DNA, the CDR3 is TGTGCCAGCACCTCCGGGGTGGGCGGGAGGAACAATGAGCAGTTCTTC.

This chain connects TRBV9 to TRBJ2-2, with no clear D. The V gene lost 3 bases and the J gene lost 0 bases, with 12 bases spanning the gap. CDR1 is SGDLS and CDR2 is YYNGEE in the germline V gene. The CDR3 is 16 amino acids. This CDR3 is CASSATRPPNTGELFF. The CDR3 DNA reads as TGTGCCAGCAGCGCAACGCGACCCCCGAACACCGGGGAGCTGTTTTTT.

The chain uses TRBV18 and TRBJ2-1, with D hard to call. The length of the CDR3 is 13 residues. Germline CDR1 KGHSH, CDR2 LQKENI. Trimming removed 2 bases at V and 3 bases at J, with 5 bases between. CDR3 in amino acids: CASSPNSYNEQFF. The CDR3 nucleotides read TGTGCCAGCTCACCAAACAGCTACAATGAGCAGTTCTTC.

The chain uses TRBV27 and TRBJ2-7; D unresolved. The germline V and J ends were trimmed by 2 bases and 4 bases, with 15 bases remaining between them. There are 15 residues in the CDR3. CDR1 and CDR2 (germline): MNHEY, SMNVEV (reference sequence). The CDR3 protein is CASSLGSPRIYEQYV. The CDR3 coding sequence is TGTGCCAGCAGTTTAGGTAGCCCCAGGATATACGAGCAGTACGTC.